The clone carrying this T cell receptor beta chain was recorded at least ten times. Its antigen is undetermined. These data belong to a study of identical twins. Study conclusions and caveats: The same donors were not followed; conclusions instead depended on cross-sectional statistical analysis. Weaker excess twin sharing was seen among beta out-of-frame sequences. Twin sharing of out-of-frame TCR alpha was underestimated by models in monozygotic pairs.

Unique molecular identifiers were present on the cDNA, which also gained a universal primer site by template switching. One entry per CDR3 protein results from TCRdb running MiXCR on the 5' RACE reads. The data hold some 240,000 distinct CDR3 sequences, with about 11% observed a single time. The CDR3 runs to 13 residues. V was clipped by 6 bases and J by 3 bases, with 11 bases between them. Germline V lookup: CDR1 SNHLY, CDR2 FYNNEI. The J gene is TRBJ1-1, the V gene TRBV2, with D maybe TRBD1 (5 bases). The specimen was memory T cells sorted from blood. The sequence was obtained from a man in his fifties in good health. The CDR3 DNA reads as TGTGCCAGCAGCGTCTGGGGGGACACTGAAGCTTTCTTT. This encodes CASSVWGDTEAFF.